Sequencing of this TCR beta chain was carried out in a study of post-analysis software for immune sequencing data. Study at large: Secondary progressive, relapsing-remitting and progressive-relapsing multiple sclerosis were among the included disease courses. Study-wide results and caveats: About 5 TRBV segments (TRBV5-6, TRBV5-1 and TRBV20-1 among them) occurred more frequently in patients than in controls. Those with multiple sclerosis, the patient group, showed significantly lower normalized Chao1 diversity than controls. Under F measure analysis, samples from one preparation batch co-clustered strongly.

The CDR3 extends over 14 amino acids. V was pared by 1 base and J by 5 bases, with 12 bases between. From germline, CDR1 is LNHNV and CDR2 YYDKDF (reference sequence). This clonotype was seen a handful of times. Its antigen is not known. Each TCR beta cDNA library carried unique molecular identifiers. TCRdb used MiXCR to reprocess the PCR reads, holding one entry per CDR3 protein. The sample includes almost 700,000 distinct CDR3 sequences, about 60% seen only once; the top ten take around 10%. The TCR sequence derives from a girl under 10 years old with multiple sclerosis. Material for sequencing was blood. The chain uses TRBV15 and TRBJ2-7, with D perhaps matching TRBD1 or TRBD2 (5 bases each). CDR3 sequence reads: CATSRGGTIHEQYF. As DNA, the CDR3 is TGTGCCACCAGCAGAGGTGGGACGATACACGAGCAGTACTTC.